This T cell receptor (beta chain) came from a study of regulatory T cells in long-lasting Graves disease. Study-level background: In persistent Graves' disease, antithyroid drugs had been taken for over 5 years and TSH receptor antibodies stayed positive.

Sample time point: persistent/refractory GD, antithyroid drugs over 5 years with positive TRAb. With RNA extracted from PBMCs as input, the TCR library was made. With 11 bases removed from V and 0 bases from J, the gap between germline ends came to 22 bases. This CDR3 spans 16 amino acids. Germline CDR1 and CDR2: MNHEY and SMNVEV (reference sequence). Researchers made TCR beta libraries by using iRepertoire HTBI primers and running Arm-PCR on CDR3 regions. TCRdb independently ran MiXCR on the multiplex PCR reads; one entry per CDR3 protein. The table lists 300,000 to 350,000 distinct CDR3 sequences, about 20% of them singletons.

This sequence joins TRBV27 and TRBJ1-2; D is uncertain. The receptor comes from a female donor with Graves disease. Sequenced material: peripheral blood mononuclear cells (PBMCs), taken when the disease was refractory, from a patient treated with antithyroid drugs. CDR3 bases: TGTGCCTGCAATCCACGCGGAGGGAAACCTAACTATGGCTACACCTTC. Its protein product is CACNPRGGKPNYGYTF.